The clone carrying this T cell receptor (beta chain) has ten or more counts. Its antigen is as yet unknown. This entry comes from a study of CD8 T cells in ankylosing spondylitis. Whole-study findings and limits: Roughly eight highly homologous variants made up a TCR beta motif that seemed to typify ankylosing spondylitis blood. Reported data indicate significant enrichment of disease-linked clones within matched ankylosing spondylitis synovial fluid.

TCRdb redid the calling of the 5' RACE reads with MiXCR, one entry per CDR3 protein. The sample records 100,000 to 150,000 distinct CDR3 sequences, about 6.5% being singletons. The CDR3 length is 16 residues. The germline gives CDR1 MNHNS, CDR2 SASEGT. The germline V and J ends were trimmed by 6 bases and 1 base, with 18 bases remaining between them. The rearrangement uses TRBV6-1 and TRBJ1-1; perhaps TRBD1 as D (6 bases). Sequencing was carried out using blood, either unsorted or a sorted T cell fraction (not recorded which). This sequence was found in a male donor with ankylosing spondylitis or in good health (not recorded which). The CDR3 region is CASRPLTGKGNTEAFF. The CDR3 bases are TGTGCCAGCAGACCCCTTACAGGGAAGGGGAACACTGAAGCTTTCTTT.